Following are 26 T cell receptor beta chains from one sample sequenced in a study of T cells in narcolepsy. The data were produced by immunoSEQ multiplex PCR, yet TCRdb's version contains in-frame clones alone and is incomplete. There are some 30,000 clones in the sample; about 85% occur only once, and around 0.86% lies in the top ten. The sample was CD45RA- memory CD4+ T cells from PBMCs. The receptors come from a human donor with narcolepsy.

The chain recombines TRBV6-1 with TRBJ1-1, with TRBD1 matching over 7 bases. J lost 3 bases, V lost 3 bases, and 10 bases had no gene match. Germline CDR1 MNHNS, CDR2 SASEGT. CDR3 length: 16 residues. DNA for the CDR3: TGTGCCAGCAGTGATTTTCGGACAGGCCGGGACACTGAAGCTTTCTTT. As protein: CASSDFRTGRDTEAFF.

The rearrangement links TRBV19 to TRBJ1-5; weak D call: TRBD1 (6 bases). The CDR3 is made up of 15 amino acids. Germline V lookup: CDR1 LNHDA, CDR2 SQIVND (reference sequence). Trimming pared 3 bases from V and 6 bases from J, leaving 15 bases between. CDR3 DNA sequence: TGTGCCAGTAGTATGGCGGGCAGGGGTGCTCAGCCCCAGCATTTT. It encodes CASSMAGRGAQPQHF.

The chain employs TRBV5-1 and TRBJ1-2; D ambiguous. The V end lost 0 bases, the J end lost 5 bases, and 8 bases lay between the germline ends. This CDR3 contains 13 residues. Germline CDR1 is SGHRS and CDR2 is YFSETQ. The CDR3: CASSLEQQYGYTF. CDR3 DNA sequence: TGCGCCAGCAGCTTGGAACAGCAATATGGCTACACCTTC.

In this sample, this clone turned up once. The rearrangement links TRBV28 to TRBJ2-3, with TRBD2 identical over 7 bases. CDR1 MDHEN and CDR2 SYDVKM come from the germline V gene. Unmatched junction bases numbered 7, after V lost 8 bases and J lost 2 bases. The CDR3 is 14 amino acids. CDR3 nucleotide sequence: TGTGCCAGCTATGAAGCGGGGATCACAGATACGCAGTATTTT. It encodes CASYEAGITDTQYF.

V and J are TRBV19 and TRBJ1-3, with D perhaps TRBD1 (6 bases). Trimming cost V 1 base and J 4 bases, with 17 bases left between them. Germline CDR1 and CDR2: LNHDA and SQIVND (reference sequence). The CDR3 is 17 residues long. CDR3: CASSIGLRGGLGNTIYF. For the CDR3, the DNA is TGTGCCAGTAGTATAGGCCTCCGGGGGGGGCTCGGAAACACCATATATTTT. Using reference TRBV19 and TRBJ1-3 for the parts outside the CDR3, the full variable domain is DGGITQSPKYLFRKEGQNVTLSCEQNLNHDAMYWYRQDPGQGLRLIYYSQIVNDFQKGDIAEGYSVSREKKESFPLTVTSAQKNPTAFYLCASSIGLRGGLGNTIYFGEGSWLTVV.

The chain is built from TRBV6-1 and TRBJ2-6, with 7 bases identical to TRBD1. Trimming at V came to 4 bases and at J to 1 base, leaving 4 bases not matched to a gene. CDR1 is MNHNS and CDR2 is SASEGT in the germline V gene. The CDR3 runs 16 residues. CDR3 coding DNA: TGTGCCAGCAGTGTGAAACAGGGGTCTGGGGCCAACGTCCTGACTTTC. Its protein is CASSVKQGSGANVLTF.

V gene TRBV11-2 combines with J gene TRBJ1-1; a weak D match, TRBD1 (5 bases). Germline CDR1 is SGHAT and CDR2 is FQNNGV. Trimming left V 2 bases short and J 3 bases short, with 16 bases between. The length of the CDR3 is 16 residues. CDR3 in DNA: TGTGCCAGCAGCTTAACCCTCTTAGGGGTCGACACTGAAGCTTTCTTT. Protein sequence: CASSLTLLGVDTEAFF.

CDR3 loop: CASSDRLLSNQPQHF. The CDR3 DNA is TGCGCCAGCAGTGATCGGCTTCTTAGCAATCAGCCCCAGCATTTT. The gene calls are TRBV10-2 and TRBJ1-5; D is ambiguous. The CDR3 contains 15 residues. V was trimmed by 3 bases and J by 0 bases, leaving 9 bases between them. CDR1 WSHSY and CDR2 SAAADI come from the germline V gene.

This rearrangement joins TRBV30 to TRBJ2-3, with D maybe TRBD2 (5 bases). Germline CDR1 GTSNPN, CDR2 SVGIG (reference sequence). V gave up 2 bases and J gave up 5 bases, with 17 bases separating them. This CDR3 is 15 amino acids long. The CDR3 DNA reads TGTGCCTGGAGTAAAACTCCCGCACGGGGAGATACGCAGTATTTT. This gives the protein CAWSKTPARGDTQYF.

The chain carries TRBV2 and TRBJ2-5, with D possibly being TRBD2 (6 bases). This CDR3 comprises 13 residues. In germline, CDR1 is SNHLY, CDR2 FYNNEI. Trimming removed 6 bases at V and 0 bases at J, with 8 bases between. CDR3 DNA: TGTGCCAGCAGCTGGGACTACCAAGAGACCCAGTACTTC. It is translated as CASSWDYQETQYF.

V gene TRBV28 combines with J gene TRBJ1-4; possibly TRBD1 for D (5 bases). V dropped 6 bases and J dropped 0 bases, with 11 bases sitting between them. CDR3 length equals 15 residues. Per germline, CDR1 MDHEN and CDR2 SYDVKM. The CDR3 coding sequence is TGTGCCAGCAGCCCAACGGGGGCAACTAATGAAAAACTGTTTTTT. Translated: CASSPTGATNEKLFF. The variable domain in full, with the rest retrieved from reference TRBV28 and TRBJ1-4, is DVKVTQSSRYLVKRTGEKVFLECVQDMDHENMFWYRQDPGLGLRLIYFSYDVKMKEKGDIPEGYSVSREKKERFSLILESASTNQTSMYLCASSPTGATNEKLFFGSGTQLSVL.

CDR3 bases: TGTGCCAGCACAGGGGTAGACTCCTACGAGCAGTACTTC. Translating it yields CASTGVDSYEQYF. The chain is built from TRBV28 and TRBJ2-7; a weak D match, TRBD1 (6 bases). Trimming removed 7 bases from V and 0 bases from J, with 10 bases in between. CDR3 length: 13 amino acids. CDR1 and CDR2 from the germline V gene are MDHEN and SYDVKM. The variable domain in full, with the rest retrieved from reference TRBV28 and TRBJ2-7, is DVKVTQSSRYLVKRTGEKVFLECVQDMDHENMFWYRQDPGLGLRLIYFSYDVKMKEKGDIPEGYSVSREKKERFSLILESASTNQTSMYLCASTGVDSYEQYFGPGTRLTVT.

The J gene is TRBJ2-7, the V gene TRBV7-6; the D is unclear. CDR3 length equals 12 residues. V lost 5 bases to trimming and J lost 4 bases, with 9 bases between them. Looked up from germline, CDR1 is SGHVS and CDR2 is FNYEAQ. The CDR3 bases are TGTGCCAGCAGCGATGATATATACGAGCAGTACTTC. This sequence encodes CASSDDIYEQYF. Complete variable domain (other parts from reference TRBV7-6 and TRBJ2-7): GAGVSQSPRYKVTKRGQDVALRCDPISGHVSLYWYRQALGQGPEFLTYFNYEAQQDKSGLPNDRFSAERPEGSISTLTIQRTEQRDSAMYRCASSDDIYEQYFGPGTRLTVT.

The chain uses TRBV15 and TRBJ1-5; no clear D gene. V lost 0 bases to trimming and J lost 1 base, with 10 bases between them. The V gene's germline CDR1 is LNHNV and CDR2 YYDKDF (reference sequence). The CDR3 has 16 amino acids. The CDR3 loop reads CATSRDRGGSNQPQHF. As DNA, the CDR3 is TGTGCCACCAGCAGAGATCGGGGAGGGAGCAATCAGCCCCAGCATTTT.

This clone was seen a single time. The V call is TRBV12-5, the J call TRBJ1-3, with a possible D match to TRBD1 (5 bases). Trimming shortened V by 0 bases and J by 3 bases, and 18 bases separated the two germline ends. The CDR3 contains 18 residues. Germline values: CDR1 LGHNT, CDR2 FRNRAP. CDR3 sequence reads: CASGLVLPLVGLGNTIYF. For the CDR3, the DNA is TGTGCTAGTGGTTTGGTACTCCCCCTCGTGGGGCTTGGAAACACCATATATTTT.

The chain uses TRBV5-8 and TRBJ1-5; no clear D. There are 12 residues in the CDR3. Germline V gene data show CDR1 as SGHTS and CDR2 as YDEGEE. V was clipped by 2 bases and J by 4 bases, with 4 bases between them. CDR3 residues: CASSFRNQPQHF. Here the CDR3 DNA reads TGTGCCAGCAGCTTTCGGAATCAGCCCCAGCATTTT. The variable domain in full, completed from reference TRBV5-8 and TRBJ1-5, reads EAGVTQSPTHLIKTRGQQATLRCSPISGHTSVYWYQQALGLGLQFLLWYDEGEERNRGNFPPRFSGRQFPNYSSELNVNALELEDSALYLCASSFRNQPQHFGDGTRLSIL.

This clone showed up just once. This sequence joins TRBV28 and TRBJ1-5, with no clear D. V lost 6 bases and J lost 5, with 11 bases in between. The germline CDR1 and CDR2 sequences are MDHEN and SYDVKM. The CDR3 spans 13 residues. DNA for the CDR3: TGTGCCAGCAGGCTACGAAAGGATCAGCCCCAGCATTTT. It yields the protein CASRLRKDQPQHF. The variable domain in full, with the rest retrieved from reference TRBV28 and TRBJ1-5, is DVKVTQSSRYLVKRTGEKVFLECVQDMDHENMFWYRQDPGLGLRLIYFSYDVKMKEKGDIPEGYSVSREKKERFSLILESASTNQTSMYLCASRLRKDQPQHFGDGTRLSIL.

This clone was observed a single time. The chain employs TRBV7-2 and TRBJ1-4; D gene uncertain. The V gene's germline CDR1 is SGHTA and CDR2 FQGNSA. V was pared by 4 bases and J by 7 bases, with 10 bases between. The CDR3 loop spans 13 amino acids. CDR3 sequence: CASSSTRGEKLFF. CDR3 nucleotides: TGTGCCAGCAGCTCTACTCGAGGTGAAAAACTGTTTTTT.

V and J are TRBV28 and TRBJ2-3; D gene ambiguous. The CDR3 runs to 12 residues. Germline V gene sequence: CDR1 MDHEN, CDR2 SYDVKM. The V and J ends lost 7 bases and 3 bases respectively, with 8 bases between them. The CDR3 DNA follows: TGTGCCAGCATGTCCCCGACAGATACGCAGTATTTT. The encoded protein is CASMSPTDTQYF.

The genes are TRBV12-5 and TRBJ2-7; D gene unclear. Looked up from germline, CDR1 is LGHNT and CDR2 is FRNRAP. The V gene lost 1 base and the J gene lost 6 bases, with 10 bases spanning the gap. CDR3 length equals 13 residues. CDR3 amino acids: CASGLEPASEQYF. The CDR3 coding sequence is TGTGCTAGTGGTTTGGAACCCGCCTCCGAGCAGTACTTC.

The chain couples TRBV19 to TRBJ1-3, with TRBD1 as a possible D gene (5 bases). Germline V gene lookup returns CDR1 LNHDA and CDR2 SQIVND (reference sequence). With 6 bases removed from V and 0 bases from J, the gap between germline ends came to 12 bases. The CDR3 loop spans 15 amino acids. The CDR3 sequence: CASSPGLISGNTIYF. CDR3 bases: TGTGCCAGTAGCCCAGGGCTCATCTCTGGAAACACCATATATTTT.

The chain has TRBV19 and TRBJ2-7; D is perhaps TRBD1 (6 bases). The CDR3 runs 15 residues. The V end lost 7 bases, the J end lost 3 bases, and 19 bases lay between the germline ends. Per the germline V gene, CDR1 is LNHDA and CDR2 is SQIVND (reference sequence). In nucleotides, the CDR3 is TGTGCCAGTACGAGCAGGGCAGGGACATACTACGAGCAGTACTTC. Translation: CASTSRAGTYYEQYF.

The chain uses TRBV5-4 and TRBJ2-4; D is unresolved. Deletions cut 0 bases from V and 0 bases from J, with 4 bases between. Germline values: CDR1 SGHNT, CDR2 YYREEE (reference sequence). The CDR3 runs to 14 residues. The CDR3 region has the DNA TGTGCCAGCAGCTTGGAGCTAGCCAAAAACATTCAGTACTTC. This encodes CASSLELAKNIQYF.

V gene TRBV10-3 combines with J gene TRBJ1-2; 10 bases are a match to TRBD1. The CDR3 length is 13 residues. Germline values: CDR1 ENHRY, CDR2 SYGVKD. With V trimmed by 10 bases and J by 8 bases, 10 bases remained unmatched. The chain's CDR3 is CATRRQGAKGYTF. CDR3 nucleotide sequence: TGTGCCACCCGTAGACAGGGGGCAAAGGGCTACACCTTC.

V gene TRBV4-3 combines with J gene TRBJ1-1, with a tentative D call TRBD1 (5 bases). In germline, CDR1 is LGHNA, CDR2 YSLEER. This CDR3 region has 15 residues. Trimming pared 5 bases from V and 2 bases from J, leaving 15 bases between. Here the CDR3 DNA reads TGCGCCAGCAGCTATCGGTGGGGGATCAACACTGAAGCTTTCTTT. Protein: CASSYRWGINTEAFF.

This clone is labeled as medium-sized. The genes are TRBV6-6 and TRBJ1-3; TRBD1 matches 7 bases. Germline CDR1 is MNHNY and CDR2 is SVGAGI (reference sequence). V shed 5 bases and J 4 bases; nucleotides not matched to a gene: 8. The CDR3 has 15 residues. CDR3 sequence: CASSPTGETGNTIYF. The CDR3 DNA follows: TGTGCCAGCAGTCCAACAGGGGAGACGGGAAACACCATATATTTT.